In its sample, the clone carrying this T cell receptor (beta chain) was seen a few times. Its antigen is not identified. The CDR3 totals 15 residues. The V gene lost 2 bases and the J gene lost 3 bases, with 13 bases spanning the gap. The source of the sample is a study of T-cell memory formation after mild COVID-19. General study points: The finding that pre-infection memory included some responding clones suggested that cross-reactive memory joined.

TCRdb recomputed calls from the 5' RACE reads with MiXCR, one row per CDR3 protein. The top ten hold approximately 12% of the sample, which has around 47,000 distinct CDR3 sequences, roughly 9.8% seen once. The sequenced material came from PBMCs or a T cell subset sorted from them (not recorded which). The genes are TRBV12-3 or TRBV12-4 and TRBJ1-2; tentative D call: TRBD1 (5 bases). The clonotype comes from an adult woman who had mild COVID-19 (a few samples of this study predate the infection). Cell type and time point are not known. CDR3 nucleotides: TGTGCCAGCAGTTTAACGGGACCAACGGACTATGGCTACACCTTC. Translated, it gives CASSLTGPTDYGYTF.